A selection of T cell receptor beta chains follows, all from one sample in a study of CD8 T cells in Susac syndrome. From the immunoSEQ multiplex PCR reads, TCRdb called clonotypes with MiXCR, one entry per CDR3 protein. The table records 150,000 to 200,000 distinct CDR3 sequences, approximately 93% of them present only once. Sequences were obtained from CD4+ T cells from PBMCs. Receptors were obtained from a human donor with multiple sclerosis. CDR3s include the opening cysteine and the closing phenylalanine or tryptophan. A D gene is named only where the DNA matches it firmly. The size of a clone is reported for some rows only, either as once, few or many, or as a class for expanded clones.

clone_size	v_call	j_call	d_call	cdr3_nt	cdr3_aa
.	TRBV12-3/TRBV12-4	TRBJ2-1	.	TGTGCCAGCAGTGGGGACACTACGATCCTTTACAATGAGCAGTTCTTC	CASSGDTTILYNEQFF
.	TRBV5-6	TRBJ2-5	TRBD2	TGTGCCAGCAGCTTGATAACTAGCGGGAGTAGGGAGACCCAGTACTTC	CASSLITSGSRETQYF
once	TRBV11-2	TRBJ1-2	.	TGTGCCAGCCGCCCGTCCCGGAGCGGCTACACCTTC	CASRPSRSGYTF
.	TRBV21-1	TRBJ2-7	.	TGTGCCAGCAGCGAAGAACGAGCGGGAGTCGCCCACGAGCAGTACTTC	CASSEERAGVAHEQYF
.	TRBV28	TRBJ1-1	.	TGTGCCAGCTGCGGAGCGTGGAACACTGAAGTTTTCTTT	CASCGAWNTEVFF
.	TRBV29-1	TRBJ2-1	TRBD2	TGCAGCGTTGAAAAGGGGGTCGGGCTAGCGGGAGAGGTTAAGCAGTTCTTC	CSVEKGVGLAGEVKQFF
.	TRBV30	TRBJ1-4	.	TGTGCCTGGACTCTGACAGCTTTTGGAGAAAAACTGTTTTTT	CAWTLTAFGEKLFF
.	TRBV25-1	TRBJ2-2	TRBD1	TGTGCCAGCAGTGCAGGACAGGGGTCGAACACCGGGGAGCTGTTTTTT	CASSAGQGSNTGELFF
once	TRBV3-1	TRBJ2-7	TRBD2	TGTGCCAGCAGCCAAGGACTAGCTCGAGGCGAGCAGTACTTC	CASSQGLARGEQYF
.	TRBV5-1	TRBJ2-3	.	TGCGCCAGCAGCTCGGCGAATGGGGATACGCAGTATTTT	CASSSANGDTQYF
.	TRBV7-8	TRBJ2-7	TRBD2	TGTGCCAGCAGCGCCTATAGGCAGGGAGGGTACGAGCAGTACTTC	CASSAYRQGGYEQYF
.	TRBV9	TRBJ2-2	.	TGTGCCAGCAGCGTACAGGACAGTTACACCGGGGAGCTGTTTTTT	CASSVQDSYTGELFF
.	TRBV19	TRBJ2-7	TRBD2	TGTGCCAGTAGTAGCCGGCAGCCCGGGACTACGGTCCCCTACGAGCAGTACTTC	CASSSRQPGTTVPYEQYF
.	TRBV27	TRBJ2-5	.	TGTGCCAGCAGTTTATTTGCAGGGAGTGAGACCCAGTACTTC	CASSLFAGSETQYF
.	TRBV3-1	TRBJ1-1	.	TGTGCCAGCAGCCAAACAAGTCTGGAGACTGAAGCTTTCTTT	CASSQTSLETEAFF
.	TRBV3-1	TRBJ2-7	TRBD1	TGTGCCAGCAGGGGACAGGCCTACGAGCAGTACTTC	CASRGQAYEQYF
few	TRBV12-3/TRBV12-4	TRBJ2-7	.	TGTGCCAGCAGTTTAGGCGGGATGGCCTACGAGCAGTACTTC	CASSLGGMAYEQYF
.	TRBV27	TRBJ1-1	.	TGTGCCAGCAGTTTGCCGGGAGCGAACACTGAAGCTTTCTTT	CASSLPGANTEAFF
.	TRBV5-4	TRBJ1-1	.	TGTGCCAGCAGCTTGGCCAAGCAGGGGAGCACTGAAGCTTTCTTT	CASSLAKQGSTEAFF
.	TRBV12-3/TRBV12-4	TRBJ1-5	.	TGTGCCAGCAGTCCCCAGGTGGATCAGCCCCAGCATTTT	CASSPQVDQPQHF
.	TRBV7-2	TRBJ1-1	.	TGTGCCAGCAGTACTCAGGGCGACACTGAAGCTTTCTTT	CASSTQGDTEAFF
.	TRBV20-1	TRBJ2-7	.	TGCAGTGCTAGAGATTTACGGACCTACGAGCAGTACTTC	CSARDLRTYEQYF
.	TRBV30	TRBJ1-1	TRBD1	TGTGCCTGGAACCACCACAGGGGGGTGACTGAAGCTTTCTTT	CAWNHHRGVTEAFF
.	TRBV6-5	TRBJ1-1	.	TGTGCCAGCAGGGACGGACAGTTGAACACTGAAGCTTTCTTT	CASRDGQLNTEAFF
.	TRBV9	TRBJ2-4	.	TGTGCCAGCAGCGTAGCTTATACCGGCTTGCTAGCCAAAAACATTCAGTACTTC	CASSVAYTGLLAKNIQYF
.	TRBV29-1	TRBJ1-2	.	TGCAGCGTTCCCAGGGAGGAAAACTATGGCTACACCTTC	CSVPREENYGYTF
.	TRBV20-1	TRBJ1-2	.	TGCAGTGCTAGAGATTTGGGGGCGCGAGGCTACACCTTC	CSARDLGARGYTF
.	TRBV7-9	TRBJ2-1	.	TGTGCCAGCAGCCCCTACGGCATAGGCGGGATCCTTGAGCAGTTCTTC	CASSPYGIGGILEQFF
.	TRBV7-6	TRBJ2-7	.	TGTGCCAGCAGCTCAGGGGAGGGGAGCTCCTACGAGCAGTACTTC	CASSSGEGSSYEQYF
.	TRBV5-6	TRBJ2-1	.	TGTGCCAGCAGCTTGAGGAGAGGGGGGGACGATGAGCAGTTCTTC	CASSLRRGGDDEQFF
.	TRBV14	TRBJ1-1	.	TGTGCCACCTACGAAACGAGGGATCACACTGAAGCTTTCTTT	CATYETRDHTEAFF
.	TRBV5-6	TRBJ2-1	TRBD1	TGTGCCAGCAGCCCAACCTTTGACAGGGGGGAGTTCTTC	CASSPTFDRGEFF
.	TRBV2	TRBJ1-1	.	TGTGCCACCCGACAGGAGACGAACACTGAAGCTTTCTTT	CATRQETNTEAFF
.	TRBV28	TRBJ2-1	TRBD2	TGTGCCAGCAGTCAGGGGACTAGCGGGAGGTGGAACAATGAGCAGTTCTTC	CASSQGTSGRWNNEQFF
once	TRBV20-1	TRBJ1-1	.	TGCAGTGCTATCGTGAACACTGAAGCTTTCTTT	CSAIVNTEAFF
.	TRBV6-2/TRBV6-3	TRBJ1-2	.	TGTGCCAGCAGTTCCTACTTCATCTATGGCTACACCTTC	CASSSYFIYGYTF
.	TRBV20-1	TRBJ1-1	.	TGCAGTGCAGCAGGGCCCGACACTGAAGCTTTCTTT	CSAAGPDTEAFF
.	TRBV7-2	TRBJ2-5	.	TGTGCCAGCAGCCCCGGGGGGCTGTTAGAGACCCAGTACTTC	CASSPGGLLETQYF
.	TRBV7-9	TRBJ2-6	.	TGTGCCAGCAGCTTAGGTCTGGGGGCCTACTCTGGGGCCAACGTCCTGACTTTC	CASSLGLGAYSGANVLTF
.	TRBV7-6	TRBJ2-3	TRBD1	TGTGCCAGCAGCCTTGGGACAGCAGATACGCAGTATTTT	CASSLGTADTQYF
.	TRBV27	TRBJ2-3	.	TGTGCCAGCAGTTTACGTTCTGGAGGGCCCACAGATACGCAGTATTTT	CASSLRSGGPTDTQYF
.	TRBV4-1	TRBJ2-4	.	TGCGCCAGCAGCCACGAAATGAGGGGGTCCTCCAAAAACATTCAGTACTTC	CASSHEMRGSSKNIQYF
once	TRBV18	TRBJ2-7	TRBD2	TGTGCCAGCTCACCACCGGGGACTAGCGGGAGATACGAGCAGTACTTC	CASSPPGTSGRYEQYF
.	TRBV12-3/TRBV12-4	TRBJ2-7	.	TGTGCCAGCAGTTTCCGAGCGGTAGGTTGGCAGTACTTC	CASSFRAVGWQYF
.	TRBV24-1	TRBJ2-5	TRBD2	TGTGCCACCAGTGATTTGTCCAGCGGGAGAGAGACCCAGTACTTC	CATSDLSSGRETQYF
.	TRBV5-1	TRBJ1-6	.	TGCGCCAGCAGCTTGACAGATAATTCACCCCTCCACTTT	CASSLTDNSPLHF
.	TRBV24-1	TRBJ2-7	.	TGTGCCACCAGTACGGATGGGATTTACGAGCAGTACTTC	CATSTDGIYEQYF
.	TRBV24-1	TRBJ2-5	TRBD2	TGTGCCACCAGTGGATCCAGCGGGAGTGGAGAGACCCAGTACTTC	CATSGSSGSGETQYF
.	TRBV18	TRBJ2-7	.	TGTGCCAGCTCACCGGGTCTTAGCTACGAGCAGTACTTC	CASSPGLSYEQYF
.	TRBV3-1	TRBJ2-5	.	TGTGCCAGCAGCCAAGTCATGGAGACCCAGTACTTC	CASSQVMETQYF
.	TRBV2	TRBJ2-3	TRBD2	TGTGCCAGCTTAGCGGGAGCCTCGACAGATACGCAGTATTTT	CASLAGASTDTQYF
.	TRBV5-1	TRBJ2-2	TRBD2	TGCGCCAGCAGCCTCAGCGGGAGCACCGGGGAGCTGTTTTTT	CASSLSGSTGELFF